This T cell receptor (beta chain) was captured by sequencing in a study of spatial heterogeneity in lung cancer. The time point here: sample taken at primary tumor resection. The sequenced material consisted of unsorted whole RNA from tumor, nontumor lung or frozen PBMC. CDR1 and CDR2 from the germline V gene are DFQATT and SNEGSKA (reference sequence). V lost 4 bases and J lost 5, with 9 bases in between. The CDR3 consists of 11 residues. One entry per CDR3 protein results from TCRdb running MiXCR on the 5' RACE reads. The sample has 90,000 to 95,000 distinct CDR3 sequences, less than 15% seen once. This specimen consisted of PBMCs, obtained at surgery. The V and J genes are TRBV20-1 and TRBJ2-7; D remains ambiguous. The sequence was obtained from a male donor with early-stage non-small cell lung cancer. The CDR3 loop reads CSANSGNEQYF. Written as DNA, the CDR3 is TGCAGTGCTAACTCAGGAAACGAGCAGTACTTC.